This TCR beta chain is drawn from a study of T cell responses to AZD1222 COVID-19 vaccine (dated by TCRdb to the early 2020s). About the investigation overall: AZD1222 recipients with second doses at about 4 weeks or about 12 weeks were pooled, because spike-specific TCR depth and breadth did not differ between schedules. TCR sequencing covered approximately 230 trial participants: 207 given two doses of AZD1222 and 26 given two doses of MenACWY control vaccine. Enrollment into the trials was organized by age into subgroups of 18-55, 56-69 and 70-plus years, and those subgroups contained roughly 140, 27 and 60 TCR-sequenced participants, respectively.

On this clone: The antigen this receptor binds is unknown. No qualities accompany the bases; no much larger clone lies one base away.

The CDR3 regions of human TCRbeta chains were subjected to immunosequencing. In the authors' own workflow: Repertoire TCRs were checked for matches against a reference library of SARS-CoV-2-specific TCRs that had been generated using the MIRA antigen-specificity platform. Breadth was defined as the fraction of unique TCRs that were SARS-CoV-2-associated, and depth was defined as the fraction of total T cells that were SARS-CoV-2-associated. Using the MIRA data, every spike-specific TCR was mapped to the spike region that the TCR reacted to and assigned to either a CD4 or a CD8 class. Log10-transformed breadth and depth values were compared by one-way ANOVA with Sidak's multiple comparisons tests. TCRdb provides this immuneACCESS table in a form limited to in-frame rearrangements. Some clones are lacking; in checked studies, under half of them reflect an unresolved V gene, and why the rest are absent is not known. From that table come the V and J calls and clone size; the DNA was used to work out D and trimming. The sample table lists over 100,000 clones, more than 65% of them with a count of one. About 9% of the sample belongs to the ten largest clones.

At the junction V is shortened by 5 bases and J by 7 bases, with 18 bases in between. The CDR3 spans 15 residues, from the cysteine through the phenylalanine. The kept DNA is CDR3 alone, 45 bases in frame from the first base. CDR1 SEHNR and CDR2 FQNEAQ were looked up in the germline V gene (reference sequence). Overall results and qualifications from the work: In the small 56-69-year group, the increase in depth fell short of significance, most likely because of low power. Because no day 14 peak-response samples were available, the repertoires could be characterized only after the peak T cell response. Participants were mostly white British and included more females than males, and it was suggested by the authors that clonal diversity may have been underestimated. After two AZD1222 doses, both the breadth and the depth of spike-specific TCRs were significantly higher than at day 0 and than in MenACWY recipients. Conclusions about previously exposed vaccinees are limited because only six or seven AZD1222 recipients were SARS-CoV-2 seropositive at baseline. Vaccine-associated CD4 TCRs spanned the whole spike protein, with dominant responses in regions 160-218 and 743-854. Epitopes outside the regions mutated in the B.1.351 and B.1.1.7 variants were reportedly recognized by nearly half of the unique spike-specific TCRs.

The intended sense of this specimen's time point label: baseline before first vaccination. The vaccinee samples were drawn from two UK trials, COV001 and COV002, one of which was a single-blind randomized controlled phase 2/3 trial testing AZD1222 (ChAdOx1 nCoV-19) in healthy adults. For TCRbeta chain sequencing, PBMC samples were collected from trial participants at day 0 and at day 28 after the second dose. This sequence uses TRBV7-9 and TRBJ2-4; the best D guess is TRBD1, with 6 bases matching. The material sequenced was peripheral blood, taken on day 0 of AZD1222 vaccination. This receptor was taken from an adult in good health. In nucleotides, the sequence is TGTGCCAGCAGCCCAGGGACATCATCAAGGAACATTCAGTACTTC. This yields the protein CASSPGTSSRNIQYF. The reference TRBV7-9 and TRBJ2-4 proteins fill in what lies around the CDR3, so the full variable domain reads DTGVSQNPRHKITKRGQNVTFRCDPISEHNRLYWYRQTLGQGPEFLTYFQNEAQLEKSRLLSDRFSAERPKGSFSTLEIQRTEQGDSAMYLCASSPGTSSRNIQYFGAGTRLSVL.